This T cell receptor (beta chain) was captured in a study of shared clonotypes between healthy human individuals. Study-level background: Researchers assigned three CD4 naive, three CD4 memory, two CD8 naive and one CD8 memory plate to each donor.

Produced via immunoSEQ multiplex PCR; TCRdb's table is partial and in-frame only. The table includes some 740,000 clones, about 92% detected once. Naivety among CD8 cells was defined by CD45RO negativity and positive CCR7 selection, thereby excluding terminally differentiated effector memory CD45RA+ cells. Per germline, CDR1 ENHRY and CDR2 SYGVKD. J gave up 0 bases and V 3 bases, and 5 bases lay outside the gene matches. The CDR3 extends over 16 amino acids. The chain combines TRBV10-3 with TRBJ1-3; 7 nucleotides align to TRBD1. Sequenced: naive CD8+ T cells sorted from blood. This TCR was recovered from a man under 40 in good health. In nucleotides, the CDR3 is TGTGCCATCAGTGAACCCGGGACAGACTCTGGAAACACCATATATTTT. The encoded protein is CAISEPGTDSGNTIYF.